This TCR beta chain was sequenced during a study of T cell responses to AZD1222 COVID-19 vaccine. Whole-study results and caveats: Breadth and depth of Spike-specific TCRs rose after two AZD1222 doses. Among vaccine-associated CD4 TCRs, coverage spanned spike, with dominance at 160-218 and 743-854.

With V trimmed by 6 bases and J by 5 bases, 6 bases remained unmatched. Germline lookup yields CDR1 SEHNR and CDR2 FQNEAQ (reference sequence). The length of the CDR3 is 15 residues. Sequenced by immunoSEQ multiplex PCR; TCRdb stores in-frame clones only, minus some. In the table there are roughly 200,000 clones, around 93% of which are singletons. A note on this clone: The antigen is unknown.

The chain joins TRBV7-9 to TRBJ1-5; 11 bases line up with TRBD1. This clonotype was obtained from an adult in good health. The sample here was peripheral blood, taken on day 0 of MenACWY control vaccination. CDR3 coding DNA: TGTGCCAGCAGTGCAGGACAGGGGGCAGATCAGCCCCAGCATTTT. This translates into CASSAGQGADQPQHF.